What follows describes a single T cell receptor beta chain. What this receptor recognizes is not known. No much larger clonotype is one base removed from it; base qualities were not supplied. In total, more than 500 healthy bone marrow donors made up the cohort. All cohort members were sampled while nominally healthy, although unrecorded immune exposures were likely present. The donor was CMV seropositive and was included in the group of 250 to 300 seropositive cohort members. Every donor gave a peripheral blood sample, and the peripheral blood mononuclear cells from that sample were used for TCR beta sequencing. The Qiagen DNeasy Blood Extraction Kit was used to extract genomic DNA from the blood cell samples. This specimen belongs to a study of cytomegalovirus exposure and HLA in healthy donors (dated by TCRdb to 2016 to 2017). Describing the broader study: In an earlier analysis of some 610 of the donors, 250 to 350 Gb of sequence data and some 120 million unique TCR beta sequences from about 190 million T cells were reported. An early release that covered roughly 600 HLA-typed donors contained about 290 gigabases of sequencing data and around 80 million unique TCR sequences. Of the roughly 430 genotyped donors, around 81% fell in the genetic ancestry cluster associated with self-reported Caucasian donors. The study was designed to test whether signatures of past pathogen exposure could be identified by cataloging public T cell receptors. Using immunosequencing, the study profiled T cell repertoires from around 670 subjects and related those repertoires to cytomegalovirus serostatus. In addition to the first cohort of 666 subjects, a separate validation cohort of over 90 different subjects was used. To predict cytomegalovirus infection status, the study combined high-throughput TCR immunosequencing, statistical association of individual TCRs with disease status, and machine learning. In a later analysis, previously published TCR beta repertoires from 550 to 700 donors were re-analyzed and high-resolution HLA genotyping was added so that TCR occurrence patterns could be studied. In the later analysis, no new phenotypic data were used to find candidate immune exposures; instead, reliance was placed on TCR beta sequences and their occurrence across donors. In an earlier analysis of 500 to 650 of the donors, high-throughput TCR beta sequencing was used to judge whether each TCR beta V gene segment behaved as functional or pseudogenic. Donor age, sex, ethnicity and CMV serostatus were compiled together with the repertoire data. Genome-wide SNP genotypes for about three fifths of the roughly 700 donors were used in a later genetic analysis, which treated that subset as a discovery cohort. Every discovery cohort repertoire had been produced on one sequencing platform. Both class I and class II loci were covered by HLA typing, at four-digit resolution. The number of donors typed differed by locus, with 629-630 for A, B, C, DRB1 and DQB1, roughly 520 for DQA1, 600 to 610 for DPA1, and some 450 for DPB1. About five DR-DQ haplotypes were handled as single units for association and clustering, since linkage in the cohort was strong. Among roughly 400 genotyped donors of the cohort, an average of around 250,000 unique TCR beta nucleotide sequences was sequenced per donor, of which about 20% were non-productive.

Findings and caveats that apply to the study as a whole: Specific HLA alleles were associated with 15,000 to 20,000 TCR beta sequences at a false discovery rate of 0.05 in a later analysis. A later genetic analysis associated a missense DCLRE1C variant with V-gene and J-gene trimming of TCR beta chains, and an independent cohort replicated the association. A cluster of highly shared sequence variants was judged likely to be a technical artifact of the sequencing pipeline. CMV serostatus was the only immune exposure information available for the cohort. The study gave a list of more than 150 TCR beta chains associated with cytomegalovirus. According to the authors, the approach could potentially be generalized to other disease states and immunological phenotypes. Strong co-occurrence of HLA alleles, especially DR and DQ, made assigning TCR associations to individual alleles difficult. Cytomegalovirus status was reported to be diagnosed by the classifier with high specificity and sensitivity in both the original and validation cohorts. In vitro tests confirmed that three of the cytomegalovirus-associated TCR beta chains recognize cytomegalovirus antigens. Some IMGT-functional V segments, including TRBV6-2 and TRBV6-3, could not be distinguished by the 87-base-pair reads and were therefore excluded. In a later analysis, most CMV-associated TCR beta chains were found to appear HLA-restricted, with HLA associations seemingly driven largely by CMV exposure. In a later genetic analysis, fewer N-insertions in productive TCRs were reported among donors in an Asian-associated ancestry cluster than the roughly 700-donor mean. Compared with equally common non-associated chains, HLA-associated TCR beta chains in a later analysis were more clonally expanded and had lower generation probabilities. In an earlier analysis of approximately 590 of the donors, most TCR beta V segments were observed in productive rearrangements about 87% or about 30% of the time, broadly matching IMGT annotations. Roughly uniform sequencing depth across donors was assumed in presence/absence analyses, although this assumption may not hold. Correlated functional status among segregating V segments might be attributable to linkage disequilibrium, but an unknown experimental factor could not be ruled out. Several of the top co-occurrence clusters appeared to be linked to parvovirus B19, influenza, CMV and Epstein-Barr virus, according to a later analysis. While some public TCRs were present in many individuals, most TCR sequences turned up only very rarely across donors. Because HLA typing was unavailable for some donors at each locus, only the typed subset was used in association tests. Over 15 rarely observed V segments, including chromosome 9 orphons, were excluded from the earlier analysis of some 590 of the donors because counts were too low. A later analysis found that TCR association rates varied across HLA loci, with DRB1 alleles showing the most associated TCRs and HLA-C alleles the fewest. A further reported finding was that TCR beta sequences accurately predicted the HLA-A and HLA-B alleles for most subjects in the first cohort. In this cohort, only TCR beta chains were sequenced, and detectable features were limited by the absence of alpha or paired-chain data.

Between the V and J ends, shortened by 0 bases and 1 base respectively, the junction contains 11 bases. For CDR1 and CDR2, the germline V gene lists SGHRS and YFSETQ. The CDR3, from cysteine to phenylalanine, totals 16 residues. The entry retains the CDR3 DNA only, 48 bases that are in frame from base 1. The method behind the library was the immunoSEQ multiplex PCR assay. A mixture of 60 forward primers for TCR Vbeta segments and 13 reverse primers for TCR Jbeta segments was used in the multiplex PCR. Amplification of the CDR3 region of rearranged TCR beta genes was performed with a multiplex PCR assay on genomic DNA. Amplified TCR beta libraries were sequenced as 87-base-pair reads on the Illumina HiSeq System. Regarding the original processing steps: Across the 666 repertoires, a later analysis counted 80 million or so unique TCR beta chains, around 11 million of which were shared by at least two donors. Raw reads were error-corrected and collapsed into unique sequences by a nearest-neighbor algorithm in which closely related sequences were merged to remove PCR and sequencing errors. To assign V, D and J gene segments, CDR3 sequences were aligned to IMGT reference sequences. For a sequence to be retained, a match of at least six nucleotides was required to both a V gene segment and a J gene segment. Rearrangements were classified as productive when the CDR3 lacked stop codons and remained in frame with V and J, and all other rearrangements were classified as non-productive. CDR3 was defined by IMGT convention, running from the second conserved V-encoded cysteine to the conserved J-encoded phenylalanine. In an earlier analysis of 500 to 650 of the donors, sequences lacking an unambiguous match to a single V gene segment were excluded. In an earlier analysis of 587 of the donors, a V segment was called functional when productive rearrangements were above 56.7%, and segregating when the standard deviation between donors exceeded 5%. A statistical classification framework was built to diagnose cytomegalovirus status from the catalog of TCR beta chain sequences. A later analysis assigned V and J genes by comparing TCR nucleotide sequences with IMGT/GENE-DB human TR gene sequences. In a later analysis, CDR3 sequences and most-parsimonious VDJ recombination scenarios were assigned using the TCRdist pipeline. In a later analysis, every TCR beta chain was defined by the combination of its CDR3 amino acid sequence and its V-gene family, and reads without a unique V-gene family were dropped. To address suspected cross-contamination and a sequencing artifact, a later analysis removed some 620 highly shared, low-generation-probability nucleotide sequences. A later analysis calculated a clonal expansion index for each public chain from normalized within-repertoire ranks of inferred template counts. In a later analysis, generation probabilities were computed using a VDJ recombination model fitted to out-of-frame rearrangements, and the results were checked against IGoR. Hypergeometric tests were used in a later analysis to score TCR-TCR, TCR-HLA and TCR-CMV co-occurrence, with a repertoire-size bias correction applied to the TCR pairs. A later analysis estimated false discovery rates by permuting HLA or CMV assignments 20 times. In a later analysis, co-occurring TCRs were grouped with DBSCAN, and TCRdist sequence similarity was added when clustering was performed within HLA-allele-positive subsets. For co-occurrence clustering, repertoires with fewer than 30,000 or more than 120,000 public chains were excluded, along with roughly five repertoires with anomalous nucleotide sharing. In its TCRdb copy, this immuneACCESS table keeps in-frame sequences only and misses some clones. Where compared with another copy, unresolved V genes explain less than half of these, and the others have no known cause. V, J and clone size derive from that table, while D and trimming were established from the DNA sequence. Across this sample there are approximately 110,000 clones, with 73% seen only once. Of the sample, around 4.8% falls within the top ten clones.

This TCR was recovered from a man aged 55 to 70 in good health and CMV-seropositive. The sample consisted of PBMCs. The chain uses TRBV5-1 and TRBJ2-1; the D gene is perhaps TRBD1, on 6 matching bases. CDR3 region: CASSLGTGKSYNEQFF. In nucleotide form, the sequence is TGCGCCAGCAGCTTGGGAACAGGGAAATCCTACAATGAGCAGTTCTTC.